These 20 T cell receptor beta chains were all obtained from the same sample, sequenced in a study of a mutant IDH1 vaccine in newly diagnosed glioma. Their recognized antigens are unknown. The repertoire was sequenced with immunoSEQ multiplex PCR; TCRdb's copy has only in-frame clones and lacks some. The sample lists approximately 60,000 clones, about 74% occurring once. Time point in this sample: week 35, safety follow-up. Alongside topical imiquimod, each dose of vaccine comprised 300 ug of mutant IDH1 20-mer peptide. This specimen consisted of PBMCs, obtained from a glioma patient whose treatment included an IDH1 peptide vaccine. The receptors here all came from a man aged 45-65 years with glioma.

V and J are TRBV2 and TRBJ1-5, with D perhaps matching TRBD1 (6 bases). With 6 bases removed from V and 5 bases from J, the gap between germline ends came to 11 bases. Germline CDR1 SNHLY, CDR2 FYNNEI. CDR3 length: 13 residues. Written as DNA, the CDR3 is TGTGCCAGCAGCTACAGGGAAGATCAGCCCCAGCATTTT. It translates to CASSYREDQPQHF.

The chain is built from TRBV4-3 and TRBJ1-1, with D unresolved. The CDR3 sequence is 12 residues long. CDR1 is LGHNA, CDR2 YSLEER, per germline. V lost 6 bases to trimming and J lost 1 base, with 6 bases between them. The CDR3 nucleotides read TGCGCCAGCAGTCCGGGGAACACTGAAGCTTTCTTT. It translates to CASSPGNTEAFF.

The chain's CDR3 is CASSQSVGTDTQYF. The CDR3 DNA is TGCGCCAGCAGCCAATCGGTGGGAACAGATACGCAGTATTTT. V and J are TRBV5-1 and TRBJ2-3; no definite D call. The germline V and J ends were trimmed by 4 bases and 3 bases, with 12 bases remaining between them. The germline gives CDR1 SGHRS, CDR2 YFSETQ. The CDR3 sequence is 14 residues long. Complete variable domain (other parts from reference TRBV5-1 and TRBJ2-3): KAGVTQTPRYLIKTRGQQVTLSCSPISGHRSVSWYQQTPGQGLQFLFEYFSETQRNKGNFPGRFSGRQFSNSRSEMNVSTLELGDSALYLCASSQSVGTDTQYFGPGTRLTVL.

In nucleotides, the CDR3 is TGTGCCAGCAGCTTAATAGTCGGAGATACGCAGTATTTT. Its translation: CASSLIVGDTQYF. V is TRBV7-2 and J is TRBJ2-3; D gene ambiguous. The CDR3 consists of 13 residues. The V gene lost 2 bases and the J gene lost 5 bases, with 8 bases spanning the gap. Germline V gene data show CDR1 as SGHTA and CDR2 as FQGNSA. The entire variable domain, with the rest obtained from reference TRBV7-2 and TRBJ2-3, is as follows: GAGVSQSPSNKVTEKGKDVELRCDPISGHTALYWYRQSLGQGLEFLIYFQGNSAPDKSGLPSDRFSAERTGGSVSTLTIQRTQQEDSAVYLCASSLIVGDTQYFGPGTRLTVL.

This clone was seen a few times. The V gene is TRBV6-6, the J gene TRBJ2-2, with 8 bases identical to TRBD1. The CDR3 is 14 amino acids. The germline gives CDR1 MNHNY, CDR2 SVGAGI (reference sequence). V trimming: 6 bases; J trimming: 6 bases; junction bases outside the gene matches: 6. DNA of the CDR3: TGTGCCAGCAGACCCTGGACAGGGCCCGGGGAGCTGTTTTTT. This encodes CASRPWTGPGELFF.

The CDR3 here is CASSSEETGSRSEAFF. In DNA form, the CDR3 reads TGTGCCAGCAGCTCCGAAGAGACAGGGAGCAGATCTGAAGCTTTCTTT. The chain combines TRBV5-4 with TRBJ1-1; TRBD1 aligns across 7 bases. Unmatched junction bases numbered 14, after V lost 3 bases and J lost 6 bases. This CDR3 contains 16 residues. Germline CDR1 is SGHNT and CDR2 is YYREEE (reference sequence).

J is TRBJ2-7 and V is TRBV7-2, with D maybe TRBD1 (5 bases). Germline V gives CDR1 SGHTA, CDR2 FQGNSA. Trimming took off 5 bases at V and 5 bases at J, with 10 bases between the two ends. This CDR3 has 12 residues. The CDR3 protein is CASSAGLNEQYF. The DNA for the CDR3 is TGTGCCAGCAGCGCAGGGCTAAACGAGCAGTACTTC.

This chain links TRBV2 with TRBJ1-4, with 9 nucleotides matching TRBD1. The germline V gene has CDR1 SNHLY and CDR2 FYNNEI. Trimming cost V 4 bases and J 8 bases; bases outside gene matches: 5. The CDR3 runs 14 residues. The CDR3 DNA reads TGTGCCAGCAGTGGGGCTACAGGGGGCGAAAAACTGTTTTTT. Its protein product is CASSGATGGEKLFF.

The chain employs TRBV4-1 and TRBJ2-1; a weak D match, TRBD2 (5 bases). Germline V gives CDR1 MGHRA, CDR2 YSYEKL. There are 16 residues in the CDR3. Deletions cut 0 bases from V and 1 base from J, with 10 bases between. The CDR3 DNA sequence: TGCGCCAGCAGCCAAGATGGGGAGCGGTCCTACAATGAGCAGTTCTTC. Amino acids: CASSQDGERSYNEQFF.

The gene calls are TRBV4-1 and TRBJ1-5, with 8 bases matching TRBD1. With V trimmed by 0 bases and J by 7 bases, 11 bases remained unmatched. The CDR3 contains 17 residues. Germline V lookup: CDR1 MGHRA, CDR2 YSYEKL. The CDR3 nucleotides read TGCGCCAGCAGCCAAGACGGTCCAGGGGGCATAGGACAGCCCCAGCATTTT. It is translated as CASSQDGPGGIGQPQHF.

J is TRBJ1-3 and V is TRBV6-1; D uncertain. Germline lookup yields CDR1 MNHNS and CDR2 SASEGT. The CDR3 contains 16 residues. Between the trimmed V and J ends, which lost 4 bases and 2 bases, there was a span of 15 bases. The CDR3: CASSGEASGPGNTIYF. The DNA for the CDR3 is TGTGCCAGCAGTGGAGAGGCCTCGGGTCCTGGAAACACCATATATTTT.

The J gene is TRBJ1-1, the V gene TRBV30; D uncertain. V gave up 4 bases and J gave up 2 bases, with 11 bases separating them. The CDR3 runs to 13 residues. The germline gives CDR1 GTSNPN, CDR2 SVGIG (reference sequence). The CDR3 loop is CAWNAALNTEAFF. The CDR3 nucleotides read TGTGCCTGGAATGCCGCCCTTAACACTGAAGCTTTCTTT.

V usage is TRBV5-6 and J usage is TRBJ1-5; possible D gene TRBD1, 6 bases. Looked up from germline, CDR1 is SGHDT and CDR2 is YYEEEE. V was trimmed by 4 bases and J by 1 base, leaving 21 bases between them. The CDR3 contains 18 residues. CDR3 region: CASSTGRGGVWSNQPQHF. CDR3 DNA sequence: TGTGCCAGCAGCACTGGAAGAGGGGGGGTCTGGAGCAATCAGCCCCAGCATTTT.

CDR3 region: CASSEPGTSSYEQYF. In DNA, the CDR3 is TGTGCCAGCAGTGAACCGGGGACCTCTTCCTACGAGCAGTACTTC. The chain uses TRBV25-1 and TRBJ2-7; either TRBD1 or TRBD2 may fit D (5 bases each). Germline V gene lookup returns CDR1 MGHDK and CDR2 SYGVNS. This CDR3 is 15 amino acids long. V dropped 2 bases and J dropped 1 base, with 12 bases sitting between them.

This clone was observed a single time. V gene TRBV6-5 combines with J gene TRBJ2-1, with a possible D match to TRBD1 (5 bases). V lost 3 bases to trimming and J lost 6 bases, with 15 bases between them. The CDR3 contains 15 residues. CDR1 and CDR2 from the germline V gene are MNHEY and SVGAGI. The CDR3 loop reads CASSYDPAQGNEQFF. The CDR3 DNA reads TGTGCCAGCAGTTATGACCCGGCTCAGGGCAATGAGCAGTTCTTC.

The chain is built from TRBV5-1 and TRBJ2-5, with TRBD1 matching 7 bases. CDR3 length equals 16 residues. Trimming at V came to 4 bases and at J to 4 bases, leaving 13 bases not matched to a gene. The germline gives CDR1 SGHRS, CDR2 YFSETQ. This CDR3 is CASSRTPTGAGETQYF. The DNA for the CDR3 is TGCGCCAGCAGCCGAACCCCCACAGGGGCAGGAGAGACCCAGTACTTC. Supplemented by reference TRBV5-1 and TRBJ2-5, the full variable domain reads KAGVTQTPRYLIKTRGQQVTLSCSPISGHRSVSWYQQTPGQGLQFLFEYFSETQRNKGNFPGRFSGRQFSNSRSEMNVSTLELGDSALYLCASSRTPTGAGETQYFGPGTRLLVL.

This sequence joins TRBV27 and TRBJ1-4; tentatively, D is TRBD1 (6 bases). From germline, CDR1 is MNHEY and CDR2 SMNVEV (reference sequence). V lost 7 bases and J lost 8, with 11 bases in between. The CDR3 is 12 amino acids. The CDR3 nucleotides read TGTGCCAGCAAGGGGGTCTCAGAAAAACTGTTTTTT. Protein sequence: CASKGVSEKLFF.

V gene TRBV9 combines with J gene TRBJ2-2, with TRBD1 matching 7 bases. The trim removed 3 bases at V and 3 bases at J, leaving 8 bases unmatched. Germline assignment: CDR1 SGDLS and CDR2 YYNGEE. The CDR3 consists of 16 residues. DNA of the CDR3: TGTGCCAGCAGCGCAATAGGGACAGAGTACACCGGGGAGCTGTTTTTT. Protein sequence: CASSAIGTEYTGELFF.

The chain uses TRBV9 and TRBJ2-2, with a possible D match to TRBD2 (5 bases). Germline assignment: CDR1 SGDLS and CDR2 YYNGEE. The CDR3 has 15 amino acids. Between the trimmed V and J ends, which lost 2 bases and 2 bases, there was a span of 10 bases. CDR3 in amino acids: CASSVQTTNTGELFF. The CDR3 DNA reads TGTGCCAGCAGCGTCCAGACTACCAACACCGGGGAGCTGTTTTTT. The whole variable domain, remainder taken from reference TRBV9 and TRBJ2-2, is DSGVTQTPKHLITATGQRVTLRCSPRSGDLSVYWYQQSLDQGLQFLIQYYNGEERAKGNILERFSAQQFPDLHSELNLSSLELGDSALYFCASSVQTTNTGELFFGEGSRLTVL.

The rearrangement uses TRBV6-5 and TRBJ2-2, with 8 bases matching TRBD1. This CDR3 region has 15 residues. The germline V gene has CDR1 MNHEY and CDR2 SVGAGI. The junction had 10 bases not matched to a gene; V was cut back by 4 bases and J by 9 bases. CDR3 sequence: CASSSDRGGGRELFF. The DNA of the CDR3 is TGTGCCAGCAGTTCCGACAGGGGTGGGGGGCGGGAGCTGTTTTTT.